The 6 T cell receptor beta chains in this list originate from one sample, sequenced in a study of PD-L1 blockade in urothelial cancer. Only in-frame clones appear in the TCRdb table, and some are missing; sequencing was by immunoSEQ multiplex PCR. The table shows under 50,000 clones, with around nine tenths occurring only once. The sequencing used PBMCs, collected around atezolizumab (anti-PD-L1) treatment. All receptors come from a man aged 70-80 years with urothelial cancer.

The rearrangement uses TRBV30 and TRBJ1-4, with D unresolved. CDR3 size: 15 residues. Per germline, CDR1 GTSNPN and CDR2 SVGIG (reference sequence). Trimming took 1 base from V and 8 from J, leaving 17 bases between them. CDR3 residues: CAWSAPGIFGEKLFF. The CDR3 nucleotides read TGTGCCTGGAGTGCCCCCGGAATCTTCGGGGAAAAACTGTTTTTT.

The chain joins TRBV11-2 to TRBJ2-1; D not resolved. The germline gives CDR1 SGHAT, CDR2 FQNNGV. Trimming shortened V by 0 bases and J by 9 bases, and 12 bases separated the two germline ends. The CDR3 consists of 14 residues. The CDR3 DNA follows: TGTGCCAGCAGCTTAGACTCCCGAGAACGTGAGCAGTTCTTC. It translates to CASSLDSREREQFF.

The chain couples TRBV28 to TRBJ1-2; 8 bases are shared with TRBD1. The CDR3 length is 16 residues. The germline gives CDR1 MDHEN, CDR2 SYDVKM. V gave up 0 bases and J gave up 4 bases; unmatched junction bases: 7. CDR3 sequence: CASSLWGGDRPYGYTF. Written as DNA, the CDR3 is TGTGCCAGCAGTTTATGGGGGGGGGACAGGCCCTATGGCTACACCTTC.

This clone was seen a handful of times. The chain couples TRBV11-2 to TRBJ1-1; a possible D gene is TRBD1 (5 bases). The CDR3 runs 11 residues. Trimming pared 7 bases from V and 8 bases from J, leaving 11 bases between. Germline V gene sequence: CDR1 SGHAT, CDR2 FQNNGV. In DNA form, the CDR3 reads TGTGCCAGCAAGCTGGGGGGAGAAGCTTTCTTT. Protein product: CASKLGGEAFF.

This chain uses TRBV11-2 with TRBJ2-1; 10 nucleotides match TRBD2. CDR3 length: 17 residues. In germline, CDR1 is SGHAT, CDR2 FQNNGV. With 0 bases clipped from V and 7 bases from J, the junction kept 9 bases outside the gene matches. The CDR3 nucleotides are TGTGCCAGCAGCTTAGAAAGGCTAGCGGGAGCCAAGAATGAGCAGTTCTTC. Residues: CASSLERLAGAKNEQFF.

The chain is built from TRBV2 and TRBJ1-4; D is uncertain. Trimming pared 5 bases from V and 0 bases from J, leaving 7 bases between. The CDR3 is made up of 14 amino acids. CDR1 is SNHLY and CDR2 is FYNNEI in the germline V gene. The CDR3 is CASSRQATNEKLFF. The CDR3 nucleotides are TGTGCCAGCAGTCGTCAGGCAACTAATGAAAAACTGTTTTTT.